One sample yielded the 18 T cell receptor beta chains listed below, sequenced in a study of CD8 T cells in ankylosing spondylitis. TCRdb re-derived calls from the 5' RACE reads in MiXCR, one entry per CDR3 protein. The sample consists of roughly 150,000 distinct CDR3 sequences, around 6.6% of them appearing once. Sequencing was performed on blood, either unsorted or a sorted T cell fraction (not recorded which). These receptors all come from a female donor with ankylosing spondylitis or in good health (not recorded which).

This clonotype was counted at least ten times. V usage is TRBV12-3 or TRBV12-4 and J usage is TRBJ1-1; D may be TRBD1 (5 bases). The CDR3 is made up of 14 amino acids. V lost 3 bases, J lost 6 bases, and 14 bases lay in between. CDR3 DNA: TGTGCCAGCAGTTTGGCTTGGGGGGAAGCTGAAGCTTTCTTT. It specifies CASSLAWGEAEAFF.

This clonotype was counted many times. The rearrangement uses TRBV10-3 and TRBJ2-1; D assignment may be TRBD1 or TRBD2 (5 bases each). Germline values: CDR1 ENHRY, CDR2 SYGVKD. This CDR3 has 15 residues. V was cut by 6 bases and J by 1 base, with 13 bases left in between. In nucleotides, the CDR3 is TGTGCCATCAGCCCTCAGGGAGCTTCCTACAATGAGCAGTTCTTC. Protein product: CAISPQGASYNEQFF.

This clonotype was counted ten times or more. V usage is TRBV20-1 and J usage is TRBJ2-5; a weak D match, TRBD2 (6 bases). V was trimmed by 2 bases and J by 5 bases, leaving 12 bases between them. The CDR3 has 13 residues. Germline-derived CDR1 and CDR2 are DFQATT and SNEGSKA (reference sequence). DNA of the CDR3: TGCAGTGCTAGAAAGGACCTAGCGGAGACCCAGTACTTC. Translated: CSARKDLAETQYF.

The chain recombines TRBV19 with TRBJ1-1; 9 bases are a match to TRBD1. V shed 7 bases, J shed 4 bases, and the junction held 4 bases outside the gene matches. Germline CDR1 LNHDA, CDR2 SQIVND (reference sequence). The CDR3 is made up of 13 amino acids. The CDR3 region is CASTKDRGTEAFF. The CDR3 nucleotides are TGTGCCAGTACCAAGGACAGGGGCACTGAAGCTTTCTTT.

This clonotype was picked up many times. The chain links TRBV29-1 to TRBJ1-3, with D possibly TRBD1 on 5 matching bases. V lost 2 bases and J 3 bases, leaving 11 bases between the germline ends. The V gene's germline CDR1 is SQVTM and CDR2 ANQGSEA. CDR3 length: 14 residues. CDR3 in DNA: TGCAGCGTTGAACTCGGCAGGGATGGAAACACCATATATTTT. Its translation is CSVELGRDGNTIYF. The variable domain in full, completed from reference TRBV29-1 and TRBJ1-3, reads SAVISQKPSRDICQRGTSLTIQCQVDSQVTMMFWYRQQPGQSLTLIATANQGSEATYESGFVIDKFPISRPNLTFSTLTVSNMSPEDSSIYLCSVELGRDGNTIYFGEGSWLTVV.

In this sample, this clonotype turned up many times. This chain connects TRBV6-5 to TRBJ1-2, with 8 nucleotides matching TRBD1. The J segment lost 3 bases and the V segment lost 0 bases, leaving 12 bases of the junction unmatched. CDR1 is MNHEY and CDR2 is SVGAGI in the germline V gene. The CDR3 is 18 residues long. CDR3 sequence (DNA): TGTGCCAGCAGTTACTCGGCTTGGGGTACAGGGGGGGACTATGGCTACACCTTC. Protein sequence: CASSYSAWGTGGDYGYTF.

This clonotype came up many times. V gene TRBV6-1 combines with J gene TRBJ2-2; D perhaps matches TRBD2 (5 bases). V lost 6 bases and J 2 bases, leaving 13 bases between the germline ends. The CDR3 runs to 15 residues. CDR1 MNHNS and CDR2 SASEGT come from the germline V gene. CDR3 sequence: CASSPPSGNTGELFF. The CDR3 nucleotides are TGTGCCAGCAGCCCACCTTCGGGAAACACCGGGGAGCTGTTTTTT.

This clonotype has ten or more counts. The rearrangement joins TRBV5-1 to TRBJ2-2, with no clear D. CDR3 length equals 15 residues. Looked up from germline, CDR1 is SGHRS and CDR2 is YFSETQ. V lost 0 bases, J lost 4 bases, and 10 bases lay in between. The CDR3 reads CASSLAGLGTGELFF. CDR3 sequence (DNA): TGCGCCAGCAGCTTGGCTGGGCTAGGCACCGGGGAGCTGTTTTTT.

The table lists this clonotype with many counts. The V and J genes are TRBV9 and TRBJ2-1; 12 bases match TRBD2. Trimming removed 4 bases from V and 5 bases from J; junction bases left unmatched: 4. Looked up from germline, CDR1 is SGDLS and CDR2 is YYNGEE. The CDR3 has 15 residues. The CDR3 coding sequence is TGTGCCAGCAGCCCACGGACTAGCGGGGACAATGAGCAGTTCTTC. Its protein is CASSPRTSGDNEQFF. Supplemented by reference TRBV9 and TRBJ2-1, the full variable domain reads DSGVTQTPKHLITATGQRVTLRCSPRSGDLSVYWYQQSLDQGLQFLIQYYNGEERAKGNILERFSAQQFPDLHSELNLSSLELGDSALYFCASSPRTSGDNEQFFGPGTRLTVL.

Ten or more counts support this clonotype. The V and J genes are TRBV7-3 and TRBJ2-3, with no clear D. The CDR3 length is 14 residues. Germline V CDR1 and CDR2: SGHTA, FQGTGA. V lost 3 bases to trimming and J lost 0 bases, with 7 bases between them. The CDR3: CASSFYSSTDTQYF. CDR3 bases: TGTGCCAGCAGCTTCTACTCTAGCACAGATACGCAGTATTTT.

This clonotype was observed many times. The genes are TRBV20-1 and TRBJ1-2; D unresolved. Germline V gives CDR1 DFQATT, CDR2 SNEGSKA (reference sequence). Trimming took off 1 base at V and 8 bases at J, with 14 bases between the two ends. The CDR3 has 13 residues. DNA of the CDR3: TGCAGTGCTAGAGCCCCGGACTACCAGGGCTACACCTTC. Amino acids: CSARAPDYQGYTF.

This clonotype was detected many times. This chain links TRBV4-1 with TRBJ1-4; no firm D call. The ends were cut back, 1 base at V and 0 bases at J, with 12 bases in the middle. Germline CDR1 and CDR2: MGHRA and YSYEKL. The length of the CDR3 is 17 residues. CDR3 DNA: TGCGCCAGCAGCCAAGTCATCCTCCGAACAACTAATGAAAAACTGTTTTTT. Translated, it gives CASSQVILRTTNEKLFF.

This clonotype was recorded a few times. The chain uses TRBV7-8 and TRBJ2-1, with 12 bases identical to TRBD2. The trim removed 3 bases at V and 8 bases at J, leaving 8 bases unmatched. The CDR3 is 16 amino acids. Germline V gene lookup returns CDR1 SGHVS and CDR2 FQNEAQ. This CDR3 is CASSFRLAGDYDEQFF. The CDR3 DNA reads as TGTGCCAGCAGCTTCAGACTAGCGGGGGATTACGATGAGCAGTTCTTC.

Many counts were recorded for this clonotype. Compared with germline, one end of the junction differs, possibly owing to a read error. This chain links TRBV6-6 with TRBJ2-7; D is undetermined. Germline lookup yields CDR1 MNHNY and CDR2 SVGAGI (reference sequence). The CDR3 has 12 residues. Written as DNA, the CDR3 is TGTGCCAGCAGTTACTCCTCCGACGAGCAGTACTTC. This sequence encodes CASSYSSDEQYF.

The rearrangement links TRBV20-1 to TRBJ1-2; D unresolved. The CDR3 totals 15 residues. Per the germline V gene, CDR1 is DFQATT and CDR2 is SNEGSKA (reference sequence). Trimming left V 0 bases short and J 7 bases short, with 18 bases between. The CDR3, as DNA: TGCAGTGCTAGAGATTTAGAGGGTGGACGGGGTGGCTACACCTTC. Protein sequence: CSARDLEGGRGGYTF.

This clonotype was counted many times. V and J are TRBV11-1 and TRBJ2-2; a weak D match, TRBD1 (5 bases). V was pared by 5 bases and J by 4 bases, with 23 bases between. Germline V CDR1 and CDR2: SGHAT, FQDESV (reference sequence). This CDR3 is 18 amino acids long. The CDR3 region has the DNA TGTGCCAGCAGCGACACCGAACAGGCTTCTCCGTTCACCGGGGAGCTGTTTTTT. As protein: CASSDTEQASPFTGELFF.

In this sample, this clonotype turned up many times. In nucleotides, the CDR3 is TGCGCCAGCAGCTTGGGAGGGGGTAATGAAAAACTGTTTTTT. Encoded protein: CASSLGGGNEKLFF. The V call is TRBV5-1, the J call TRBJ1-4, with TRBD1 as a possible D gene (6 bases). Trimming removed 0 bases at V and 4 bases at J, with 7 bases between. There are 14 residues in the CDR3. Germline assignment: CDR1 SGHRS and CDR2 YFSETQ.

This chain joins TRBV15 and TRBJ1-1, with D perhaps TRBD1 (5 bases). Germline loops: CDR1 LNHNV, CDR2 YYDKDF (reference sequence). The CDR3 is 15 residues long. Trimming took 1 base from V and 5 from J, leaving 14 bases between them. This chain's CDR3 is CATSRVGGTGTEAFF. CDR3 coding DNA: TGTGCCACCAGCAGAGTGGGGGGGACGGGTACTGAAGCTTTCTTT.